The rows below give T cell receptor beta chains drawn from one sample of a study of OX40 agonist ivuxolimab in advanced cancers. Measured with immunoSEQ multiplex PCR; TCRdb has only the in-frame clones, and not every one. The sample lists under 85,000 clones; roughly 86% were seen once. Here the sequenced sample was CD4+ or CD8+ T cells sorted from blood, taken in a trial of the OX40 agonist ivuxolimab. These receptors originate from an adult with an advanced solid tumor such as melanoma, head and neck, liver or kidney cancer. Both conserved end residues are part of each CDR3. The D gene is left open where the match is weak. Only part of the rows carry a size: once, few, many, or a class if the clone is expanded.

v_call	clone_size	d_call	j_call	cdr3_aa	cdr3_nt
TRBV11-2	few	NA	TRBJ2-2	CASSLYETTNTGELFF	TGTGCCAGCAGCTTATACGAGACAACGAACACCGGGGAGCTGTTTTTT
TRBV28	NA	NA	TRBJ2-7	CASTTLYEQYF	TGTGCCAGCACCACCCTTTACGAGCAGTACTTC
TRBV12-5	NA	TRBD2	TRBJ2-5	CASGSGLAGGPRQETQYF	TGTGCTAGTGGTTCGGGCCTAGCGGGGGGGCCGAGGCAAGAGACCCAGTACTTC
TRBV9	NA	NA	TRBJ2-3	CASSVEPQGYTDTQYF	TGTGCCAGCAGCGTAGAACCACAGGGTTACACAGATACGCAGTATTTT
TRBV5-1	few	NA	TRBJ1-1	CASSPLIGNTEAFF	TGCGCCAGCAGCCCGCTGATCGGGAACACTGAAGCTTTCTTT
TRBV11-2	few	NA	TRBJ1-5	CASSLYARFNQPQHF	TGTGCCAGCAGCTTGTATGCCAGATTCAATCAGCCCCAGCATTTT
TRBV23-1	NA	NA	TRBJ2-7	CASSHSPGTPQAHEQYF	TGCGCCAGCAGTCACTCTCCCGGGACTCCTCAGGCCCACGAGCAGTACTTC
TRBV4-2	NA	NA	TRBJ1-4	CASSYLITTNEKLFF	TGTGCCAGCAGCTACCTTATAACAACTAATGAAAAACTGTTTTTT
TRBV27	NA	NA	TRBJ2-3	CASMAKGGSTDTQYF	TGTGCCAGCATGGCGAAGGGGGGGAGCACAGATACGCAGTATTTT
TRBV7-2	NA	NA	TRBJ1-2	CASSPRHRDSDGYTF	TGTGCCAGCAGCCCGAGACACAGGGATTCAGATGGCTACACCTTC
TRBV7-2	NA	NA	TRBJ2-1	CASSLVTGNEQFF	TGTGCCAGCAGCTTAGTTACAGGGAATGAGCAGTTCTTC
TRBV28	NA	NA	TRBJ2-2	CASSSRMLFF	TGTGCCAGCAGTTCTCGCATGCTGTTTTTT
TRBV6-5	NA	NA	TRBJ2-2	CASSYSGGVGTGELFF	TGTGCCAGCAGTTACTCAGGAGGTGTGGGAACCGGGGAGCTGTTTTTT
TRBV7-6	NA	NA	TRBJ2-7	CASSLKGIEQYF	TGTGCCAGCAGCTTAAAAGGGATCGAGCAGTACTTC
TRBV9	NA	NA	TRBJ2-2	CASSVLSGRRNTGELFF	TGTGCCAGCAGCGTCTTAAGCGGGCGACGGAACACCGGGGAGCTGTTTTTT
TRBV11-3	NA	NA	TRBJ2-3	CASNTGDGTSTDTQYF	TGTGCCAGCAACACCGGGGACGGAACTAGCACAGATACGCAGTATTTT
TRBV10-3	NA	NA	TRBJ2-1	CAISKEHEQFF	TGTGCCATCAGTAAAGAGCATGAGCAGTTCTTC
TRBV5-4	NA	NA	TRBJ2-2	CASSLYRPSNTGELFF	TGTGCCAGCAGCTTGTACAGGCCTTCGAACACCGGGGAGCTGTTTTTT
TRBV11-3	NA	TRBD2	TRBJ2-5	CASSLAGGETQYF	TGTGCCAGCAGCTTAGCGGGGGGAGAGACCCAGTACTTC
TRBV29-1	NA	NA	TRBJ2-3	CSVGSGGSTDTQYF	TGCAGCGTTGGGTCCGGGGGAAGCACAGATACGCAGTATTTT
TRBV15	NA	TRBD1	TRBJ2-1	CATSKTGDNEQFF	TGTGCCACCAGCAAAACAGGGGACAATGAGCAGTTCTTC